What follows is one TCR beta chain and its context. This record comes from a study of T cells after yellow fever vaccination. TCRdb processed the 5' RACE reads anew with MiXCR; each CDR3 protein has one entry. The table has 250,000 or so distinct CDR3 sequences, over 6.5% seen once. The CDR3 sequence is 17 residues long. The germline CDR1 and CDR2 sequences are SGHDN and FVKESK. V was pared by 2 bases and J by 4 bases, with 9 bases of the junction left unmatched. This TCR came from a man younger than 45 who received the YFV17D yellow fever vaccine. The chain couples TRBV14 to TRBJ1-3; 9 bases agree with TRBD1. Sequencing was performed on CD4+ T cells sorted from PBMCs, taken on the day of the yellow fever booster vaccination. CDR3: CASSQNRGRLTGNTIYF. DNA of the CDR3: TGTGCCAGCAGCCAAAACAGGGGGCGTCTGACCGGAAACACCATATATTTT.